These 9 T cell receptor beta chains share one sample of origin, sequenced in a study of CD8 T cells in ankylosing spondylitis. TCRdb reprocessed the 5' RACE reads with MiXCR, giving one entry per CDR3 protein. This sample has a few hundred thousand distinct CDR3 sequences, with 18% found just once. Sequencing was done on a sample of blood, either unsorted or a sorted T cell fraction (not recorded which). The receptors derive from a male donor with ankylosing spondylitis or in good health (not recorded which).

In its sample, this clonotype was seen a few times. V usage is TRBV5-5 and J usage is TRBJ2-7; possibly TRBD2 for D (5 bases). Germline CDR1 is SGHKS and CDR2 is YYEKEE (reference sequence). V was shortened by 0 bases and J by 5 bases, with 15 bases between the two germline ends. The CDR3 contains 15 residues. The CDR3 spells CASSLEWRAYDEQYF. DNA for the CDR3: TGTGCCAGCAGCTTGGAGTGGCGGGCGTACGACGAGCAGTACTTC. Full variable domain (missing parts from reference TRBV5-5 and TRBJ2-7): DAGVTQSPTHLIKTRGQQVTLRCSPISGHKSVSWYQQVLGQGPQFIFQYYEKEERGRGNFPDRFSARQFPNYSSELNVNALLLGDSALYLCASSLEWRAYDEQYFGPGTRLTVT.

This clonotype turned up a few times. CDR3 residues: CASSLWVGGTDEQFF. DNA for the CDR3: TGTGCCAGCAGCTTATGGGTCGGCGGGACCGATGAGCAGTTCTTC. This chain connects TRBV7-9 to TRBJ2-1; D is perhaps TRBD2 (6 bases). Looked up from germline, CDR1 is SEHNR and CDR2 is FQNEAQ (reference sequence). The V and J ends lost 2 bases and 8 bases respectively, with 16 bases between them. The CDR3 is 15 amino acids.

The gene calls are TRBV27 and TRBJ1-1; TRBD1 matches at 10 bases. The trim removed 6 bases at V and 3 bases at J, leaving 10 bases unmatched. The CDR3 extends over 16 amino acids. From germline, CDR1 is MNHEY and CDR2 SMNVEV (reference sequence). The CDR3 reads CASRQRTGGLDTEAFF. CDR3 DNA sequence: TGTGCCAGCAGGCAAAGGACAGGGGGATTGGACACTGAAGCTTTCTTT.

This chain links TRBV29-1 with TRBJ2-7, with D unclear. From germline, CDR1 is SQVTM and CDR2 ANQGSEA. Trimming took 2 bases from V and 0 from J, leaving 8 bases between them. The CDR3 length is 13 residues. The CDR3 coding sequence is TGCAGCGTTGAAAGGGCAGGCTCCTACGAGCAGTACTTC. Its translation: CSVERAGSYEQYF.

CDR3 loop: CSVGGILTEAFF. The CDR3 coding sequence is TGCAGCGTCGGCGGGATTCTAACTGAAGCTTTCTTT. This rearrangement joins TRBV29-1 to TRBJ1-1; D unclear. The ends were cut back, 6 bases at V and 5 bases at J, with 13 bases in the middle. This CDR3 has 12 residues. Looked up from germline, CDR1 is SQVTM and CDR2 is ANQGSEA.

This clonotype was observed a handful of times. The chain joins TRBV2 to TRBJ1-5, with a possible D match to TRBD1 (5 bases). The CDR3 runs to 14 residues. The germline V gene has CDR1 SNHLY and CDR2 FYNNEI. V lost 5 bases to trimming and J lost 2 bases, with 10 bases between them. Here the CDR3 reads CASSRGRGNQPQHF. The CDR3 DNA sequence: TGTGCCAGCAGTAGGGGAAGGGGCAATCAGCCCCAGCATTTT. The whole variable domain, filled in from reference TRBV2 and TRBJ1-5, reads EPEVTQTPSHQVTQMGQEVILRCVPISNHLYFYWYRQILGQKVEFLVSFYNNEISEKSEIFDDQFSVERPDGSNFTLKIRSTKLEDSAMYFCASSRGRGNQPQHFGDGTRLSIL.

This clonotype was seen at least ten times. The chain couples TRBV9 to TRBJ2-7; D unresolved. The CDR3 is 14 residues long. From germline, CDR1 is SGDLS and CDR2 YYNGEE. V lost 0 bases and J 3 bases, leaving 10 bases between the germline ends. CDR3 residues: CASSVDVGRYEQYF. CDR3 DNA sequence: TGTGCCAGCAGCGTAGATGTGGGCCGCTACGAGCAGTACTTC.

DNA of the CDR3: TGTGCCAGCAGCTTCTATAGGACAGGGCAGGGCACTGAAGCTTTCTTT. Translating gives CASSFYRTGQGTEAFF. The chain links TRBV7-8 to TRBJ1-1; the match to TRBD1 covers 8 bases. The CDR3 covers 16 residues. Germline-derived CDR1 and CDR2 are SGHVS and FQNEAQ. With V trimmed by 3 bases and J by 4 bases, 10 bases remained unmatched. Combining the CDR3 with reference TRBV7-8 and TRBJ1-1 gives the whole variable domain GAGVSQSPRYKVAKRGQDVALRCDPISGHVSLFWYQQALGQGPEFLTYFQNEAQLDKSGLPSDRFFAERPEGSVSTLKIQRTQQEDSAVYLCASSFYRTGQGTEAFFGQGTRLTVV.

This clonotype was seen a few times. V and J are TRBV6-1 and TRBJ1-2; no firm D call. The CDR3 has 13 amino acids. Germline CDR1 and CDR2: MNHNS and SASEGT. V dropped 5 bases and J dropped 4 bases, with 11 bases sitting between them. The CDR3, as DNA: TGTGCCAGCAGTCAGACGGCTTTCTATGGCTACACCTTC. It yields the protein CASSQTAFYGYTF.